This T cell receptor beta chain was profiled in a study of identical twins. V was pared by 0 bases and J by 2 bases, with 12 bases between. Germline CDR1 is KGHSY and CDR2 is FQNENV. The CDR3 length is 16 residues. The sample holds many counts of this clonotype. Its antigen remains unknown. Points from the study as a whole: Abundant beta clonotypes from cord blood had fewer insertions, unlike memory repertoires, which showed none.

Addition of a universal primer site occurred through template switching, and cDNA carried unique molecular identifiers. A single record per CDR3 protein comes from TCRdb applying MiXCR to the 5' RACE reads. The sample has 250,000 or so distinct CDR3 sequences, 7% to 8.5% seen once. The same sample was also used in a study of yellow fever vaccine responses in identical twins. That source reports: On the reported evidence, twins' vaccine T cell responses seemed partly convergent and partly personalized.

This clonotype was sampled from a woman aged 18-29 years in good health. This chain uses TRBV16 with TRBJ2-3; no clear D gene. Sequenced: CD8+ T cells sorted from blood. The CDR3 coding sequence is TGTGCCAGCAGCCAATCGCCCCCTGAGGTCACAGATACGCAGTATTTT. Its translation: CASSQSPPEVTDTQYF.